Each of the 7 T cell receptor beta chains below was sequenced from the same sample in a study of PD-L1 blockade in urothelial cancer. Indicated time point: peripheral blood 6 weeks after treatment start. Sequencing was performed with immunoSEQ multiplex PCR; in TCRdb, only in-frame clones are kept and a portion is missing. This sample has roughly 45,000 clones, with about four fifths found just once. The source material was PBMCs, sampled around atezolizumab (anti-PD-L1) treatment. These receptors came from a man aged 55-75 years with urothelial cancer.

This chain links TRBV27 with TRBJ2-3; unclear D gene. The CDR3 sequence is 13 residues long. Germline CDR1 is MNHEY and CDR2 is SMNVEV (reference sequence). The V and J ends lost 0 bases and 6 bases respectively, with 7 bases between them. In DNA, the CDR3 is TGTGCCAGCAGTTTATCCCCGAGGGATACGCAGTATTTT. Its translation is CASSLSPRDTQYF.

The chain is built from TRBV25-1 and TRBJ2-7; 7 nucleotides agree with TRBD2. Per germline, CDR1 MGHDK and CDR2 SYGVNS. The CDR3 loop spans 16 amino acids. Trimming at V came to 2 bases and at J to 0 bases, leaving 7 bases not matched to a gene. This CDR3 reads CASSERQVAGSYEQYF. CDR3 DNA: TGTGCCAGCAGTGAACGCCAAGTAGCGGGCTCCTACGAGCAGTACTTC.

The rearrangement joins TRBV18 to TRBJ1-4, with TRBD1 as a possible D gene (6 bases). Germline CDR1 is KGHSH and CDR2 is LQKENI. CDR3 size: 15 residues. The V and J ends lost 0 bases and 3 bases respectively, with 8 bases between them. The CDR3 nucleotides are TGTGCCAGCTCACCACCATGGACAGCTAATGAAAAACTGTTTTTT. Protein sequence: CASSPPWTANEKLFF.

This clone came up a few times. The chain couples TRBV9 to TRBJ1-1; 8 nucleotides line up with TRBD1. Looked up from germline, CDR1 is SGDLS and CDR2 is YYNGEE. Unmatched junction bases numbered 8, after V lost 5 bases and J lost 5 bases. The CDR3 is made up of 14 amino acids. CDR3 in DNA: TGTGCCAGCAGTCAGGGGGCAAGGGGGACTGAAGCTTTCTTT. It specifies CASSQGARGTEAFF.

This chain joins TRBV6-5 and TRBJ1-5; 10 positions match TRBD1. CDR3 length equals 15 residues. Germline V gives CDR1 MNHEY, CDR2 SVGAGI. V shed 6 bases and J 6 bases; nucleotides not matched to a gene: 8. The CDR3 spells CASRAGTGVGQPQHF. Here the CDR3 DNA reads TGTGCCAGCAGGGCCGGGACAGGGGTTGGTCAGCCCCAGCATTTT.

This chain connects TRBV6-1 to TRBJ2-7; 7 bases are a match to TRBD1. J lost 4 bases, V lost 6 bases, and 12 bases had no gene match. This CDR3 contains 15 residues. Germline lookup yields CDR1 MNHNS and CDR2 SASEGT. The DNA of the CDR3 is TGTGCCAGCAGGGGGACAGTTCTCACCATATACGAGCAGTACTTC. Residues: CASRGTVLTIYEQYF.

CDR3 nucleotides: TGTGCCAGCAGCTTGATAGGGACTTCCTACGAGCAGTACTTC. Translated: CASSLIGTSYEQYF. The chain employs TRBV5-4 and TRBJ2-7, with D perhaps TRBD2 (6 bases). V gave up 1 base and J gave up 1 base, with 9 bases separating them. The CDR3 covers 14 residues. Germline-derived CDR1 and CDR2 are SGHNT and YYREEE (reference sequence).